This T cell receptor (beta chain) was obtained from a study of blood T cell repertoires in COVID-19. At the level of the study: COVID-19 samples collected from the United States, Italy and Spain covered acute and convalescent phases. T cells, B-cell-depleted T cells, or PBMCs supplied cDNA or gDNA.

Sequenced by immunoSEQ multiplex PCR; TCRdb stores in-frame clones only, minus some. The table shows approximately 70,000 clones, with about nine tenths occurring only once. Germline V gene sequence: CDR1 LNHDA, CDR2 SQIVND (reference sequence). J was trimmed by 6 bases and V by 1 base; bases with no gene match: 5. CDR3 length: 15 amino acids. Sequencing used peripheral blood. The V and J genes are TRBV19 and TRBJ1-5, with 8 nucleotides matching TRBD1. The receptor was derived from a human donor with active COVID-19. The donor label of this sample is uncertain. The CDR3 reads CASSIVDRVPQPQHF. The CDR3 DNA is TGTGCCAGTAGTATAGTGGACAGGGTCCCTCAGCCCCAGCATTTT.